Following are 29 T cell receptor beta chains from one sample sequenced in a study of cytomegalovirus exposure and HLA in healthy donors. The PCR ran on 60 Vbeta and 13 Jbeta primers. The data were produced by immunoSEQ multiplex PCR, yet TCRdb's version contains in-frame clones alone and is incomplete. The table shows 80,000 to 100,000 clones, with 81% occurring only once. The sample taken for sequencing was PBMCs. The receptors stem from a man aged 40-55 years in good health and CMV-seropositive.

The chain uses TRBV28 and TRBJ2-5; 8 positions match TRBD1. The germline CDR1 and CDR2 sequences are MDHEN and SYDVKM. This CDR3 is built from 15 residues. The trim removed 5 bases at V and 2 bases at J, leaving 7 bases unmatched. This chain's CDR3 is CASSPRGQPQETQYF. The CDR3 bases are TGTGCCAGCAGTCCCAGGGGGCAGCCTCAAGAGACCCAGTACTTC.

This chain joins TRBV4-2 and TRBJ2-1; 7 nucleotides match TRBD2. J was trimmed by 10 bases and V by 1 base; bases with no gene match: 7. From germline, CDR1 is LGHNA and CDR2 YNFKEQ. This CDR3 contains 14 residues. The CDR3, as DNA: TGTGCCAGCAGCCAAGCCGGCGGGGGTCGGGAGCAGTTCTTC. Translated: CASSQAGGGREQFF.

The gene calls are TRBV15 and TRBJ1-4, with 7 nucleotides matching TRBD1. The junction had 6 bases not matched to a gene; V was cut back by 0 bases and J by 5 bases. This CDR3 comprises 16 residues. Looked up from germline, CDR1 is LNHNV and CDR2 is YYDKDF (reference sequence). The CDR3 sequence: CATSRDFRGQNEKLFF. The CDR3 DNA sequence: TGTGCCACCAGCAGAGATTTTAGGGGGCAGAATGAAAAACTGTTTTTT.

The chain has TRBV10-2 and TRBJ1-4, with D unclear. Trimming removed 5 bases at V and 6 bases at J, with 10 bases between. Germline CDR1 WSHSY, CDR2 SAAADI. The CDR3 has 13 residues. CDR3 residues: CASSPAIYEKLFF. CDR3 DNA sequence: TGCGCCAGCAGTCCTGCGATATATGAAAAACTGTTTTTT.

V usage is TRBV29-1 and J usage is TRBJ1-2; a possible D gene is TRBD1 (5 bases). Germline V gene data show CDR1 as SQVTM and CDR2 as ANQGSEA. The CDR3 spans 14 residues. The V gene lost 2 bases and the J gene lost 5 bases, with 15 bases spanning the gap. In DNA, the CDR3 is TGCAGCGTTGAAAGGCCCGGGGGTCGGTATGGCTACACCTTC. It specifies CSVERPGGRYGYTF.

The chain couples TRBV6-1 to TRBJ2-3, with 13 bases matching TRBD2. Losses at the gene ends were 4 bases for V and 7 bases for J; bases not matched to a gene: 8. The CDR3 is made up of 16 amino acids. Germline lookup yields CDR1 MNHNS and CDR2 SASEGT. DNA of the CDR3: TGTGCCAGCAGTGGACTAGCGGGAGGTTTTTTTAATACGCAGTATTTT. Protein product: CASSGLAGGFFNTQYF.

This clone was picked up a small number of times. The chain's CDR3 is CASSLSGNTGELFF. Written as DNA, the CDR3 is TGCGCCAGCAGCTTGTCGGGGAACACCGGGGAGCTGTTTTTT. The chain combines TRBV5-1 with TRBJ2-2; D gene uncertain. Trimming stripped 1 base from V and 1 base from J, with 5 bases between. The CDR3 covers 14 residues. The germline gives CDR1 SGHRS, CDR2 YFSETQ.

This chain links TRBV11-2 with TRBJ1-1; 7 bases are shared with TRBD1. Losses at the gene ends were 4 bases for V and 4 bases for J; bases not matched to a gene: 6. The V gene's germline CDR1 is SGHAT and CDR2 FQNNGV. This CDR3 comprises 14 residues. CDR3 bases: TGTGCCAGCAGCTCACAGGGGTTTGCCACTGAAGCTTTCTTT. Translated, it gives CASSSQGFATEAFF.

The chain employs TRBV6-6 and TRBJ1-1; TRBD1 matches 7 bases. The V segment lost 7 bases and the J segment 2 bases; nucleotides outside the gene matches: 7. CDR3 length: 14 amino acids. The germline gives CDR1 MNHNY, CDR2 SVGAGI (reference sequence). CDR3: CASNSRGFNTEAFF. In DNA form, the CDR3 reads TGTGCCAGCAATTCCAGGGGGTTCAACACTGAAGCTTTCTTT.

This chain's CDR3 is CASSSQGHGNTIYF. For the CDR3, the DNA is TGCGCCAGCAGCTCTCAGGGACACGGAAACACCATATATTTT. The chain combines TRBV5-1 with TRBJ1-3; tentative D call: TRBD1 (6 bases). The CDR3 extends over 14 amino acids. Germline V gene sequence: CDR1 SGHRS, CDR2 YFSETQ. The ends were cut back, 3 bases at V and 4 bases at J, with 11 bases in the middle.

The rearrangement uses TRBV6-4 and TRBJ2-1, with 11 positions matching TRBD2. Germline V lookup: CDR1 MRHNA, CDR2 SNTAGT. The CDR3 sequence is 17 residues long. V lost 7 bases to trimming and J lost 5 bases; unmatched junction nucleotides: 13. In nucleotides, the CDR3 is TGTGCCAGCACCCCACTAGCGGGAGAGGGCGTGGACAATGAGCAGTTCTTC. It translates to CASTPLAGEGVDNEQFF.

A few counts support this clone. V and J are TRBV4-1 and TRBJ2-7, with a weak D call TRBD2 (5 bases). V lost 10 bases, J lost 3 bases, and 16 bases lay in between. CDR3 length equals 13 residues. Germline values: CDR1 MGHRA, CDR2 YSYEKL. DNA of the CDR3: TGCGCCACCGGGAAGGGCGAACGCTACGAGCAGTACTTC. It translates to CATGKGERYEQYF.

The J gene is TRBJ2-1, the V gene TRBV11-2; 9 nucleotides align to TRBD2. This CDR3 region has 17 residues. From germline, CDR1 is SGHAT and CDR2 FQNNGV. The J segment lost 0 bases and the V segment lost 3 bases, leaving 6 bases of the junction unmatched. The CDR3 nucleotides are TGTGCCAGCAGCTTTCCACCGACTAGCGGCTCCTACAATGAGCAGTTCTTC. Translated, it gives CASSFPPTSGSYNEQFF. The complete variable domain, with remaining parts taken from reference TRBV11-2 and TRBJ2-1, reads EAGVAQSPRYKIIEKRQSVAFWCNPISGHATLYWYQQILGQGPKLLIQFQNNGVVDDSQLPKDRFSAERLKGVDSTLKIQPAKLEDSAVYLCASSFPPTSGSYNEQFFGPGTRLTVL.

The chain uses TRBV7-7 and TRBJ2-5, with 9 positions matching TRBD2. This CDR3 comprises 16 residues. CDR1 SSHAT and CDR2 FNYEAQ come from the germline V gene (reference sequence). The V gene end was trimmed by 4 bases and the J gene end by 1 base; junction bases not matched to a gene: 7. The CDR3: CASSSGGRGGQETQYF. CDR3 DNA sequence: TGTGCCAGCAGCTCTGGCGGGAGGGGGGGCCAAGAGACCCAGTACTTC. The full variable domain, with the rest looked up from reference TRBV7-7 and TRBJ2-5, is GAGVSQSPRYKVTKRGQDVTLRCDPISSHATLYWYQQALGQGPEFLTYFNYEAQPDKSGLPSDRFSAERPEGSISTLTIQRTEQRDSAMYRCASSSGGRGGQETQYFGPGTRLLVL.

This clone came up a few times. This chain joins TRBV5-8 and TRBJ1-5; 9 nucleotides line up with TRBD1. Germline values: CDR1 SGHTS, CDR2 YDEGEE. CDR3 length: 14 residues. V lost 4 bases to trimming and J lost 5 bases; unmatched junction nucleotides: 4. The CDR3 bases are TGTGCCAGCAGCGCCCGGACAGGGGATCAGCCCCAGCATTTT. Its protein is CASSARTGDQPQHF. The full variable domain, with the rest looked up from reference TRBV5-8 and TRBJ1-5, is EAGVTQSPTHLIKTRGQQATLRCSPISGHTSVYWYQQALGLGLQFLLWYDEGEERNRGNFPPRFSGRQFPNYSSELNVNALELEDSALYLCASSARTGDQPQHFGDGTRLSIL.

The gene calls are TRBV13 and TRBJ2-3; 8 bases map to TRBD2. Germline assignment: CDR1 PRHDT and CDR2 FYEKMQ (reference sequence). V was pared by 10 bases and J by 5 bases, with 8 bases of the junction left unmatched. The CDR3 has 13 residues. Here the CDR3 reads CATRRGARDTQYF. CDR3 nucleotides: TGTGCCACCCGGCGGGGGGCAAGAGATACGCAGTATTTT.

This clone was counted between two and nine times. The J gene is TRBJ2-5, the V gene TRBV5-6; 8 bases agree with TRBD2. Germline V gene lookup returns CDR1 SGHDT and CDR2 YYEEEE. Trimming removed 1 base from V and 5 bases from J; junction bases left unmatched: 4. The CDR3 consists of 14 residues. The CDR3 sequence is CASSLRGGRETQYF. CDR3 DNA sequence: TGTGCCAGCAGCTTGCGGGGGGGGCGGGAGACCCAGTACTTC.

This sequence joins TRBV19 and TRBJ1-2, with D perhaps TRBD1 (5 bases). V lost 7 bases and J 2 bases, leaving 14 bases between the germline ends. The germline V gene has CDR1 LNHDA and CDR2 SQIVND (reference sequence). The CDR3 runs to 14 residues. The CDR3 region is CASTDGGANYGYTF. The CDR3 bases are TGTGCCAGTACGGATGGAGGGGCCAACTATGGCTACACCTTC.

J is TRBJ2-4 and V is TRBV21-1; TRBD2 is the table's D call and was not checked against the DNA. TRBV21-1 is recorded as a pseudogene. The CDR3 consists of 17 residues. The CDR3 nucleotides read TGTGCCAGCAGCAAAACTGCGGGACGAGGGTGGAAAAACAGTCAGTACTTC. It encodes CASSKTAGRGWKNSQYF.

The CDR3 sequence: CASSLGYRDTEAFF. For the CDR3, the DNA is TGTGCCAGCAGCTTGGGCTACAGGGACACTGAAGCTTTCTTT. This chain connects TRBV11-2 to TRBJ1-1, with a weak D call TRBD1 (6 bases). V was cut by 3 bases and J by 3 bases, with 11 bases left in between. The CDR3 has 14 amino acids. CDR1 is SGHAT and CDR2 is FQNNGV in the germline V gene.

The chain combines TRBV14 with TRBJ2-1; TRBD2 agrees at 8 bases. Germline V gene lookup returns CDR1 SGHDN and CDR2 FVKESK. CDR3 length equals 18 residues. The V segment lost 3 bases and the J segment 0 bases; nucleotides outside the gene matches: 10. CDR3 protein: CASSQQPWSGSSYNEQFF. CDR3 DNA: TGTGCCAGCAGCCAGCAACCATGGAGCGGGAGCTCCTACAATGAGCAGTTCTTC. The variable domain in full, with the rest retrieved from reference TRBV14 and TRBJ2-1, is EAGVTQFPSHSVIEKGQTVTLRCDPISGHDNLYWYRRVMGKEIKFLLHFVKESKQDESGMPNNRFLAERTGGTYSTLKVQPAELEDSGVYFCASSQQPWSGSSYNEQFFGPGTRLTVL.

This chain joins TRBV23-1 and TRBJ2-2; D possibly matches TRBD1 or TRBD2 (6 bases each). TRBV23-1 is known as an ORF, though its function is uncertain. V dropped 10 bases and J dropped 3 bases, with 9 bases sitting between them. This CDR3 has 12 residues. This chain's CDR3 is CANREDTGELFF. The CDR3 bases are TGCGCCAACAGGGAGGACACCGGGGAGCTGTTTTTT.

The rearrangement uses TRBV11-2 and TRBJ1-5; D gene unclear. V gave up 3 bases and J gave up 7 bases, with 10 bases separating them. CDR1 is SGHAT and CDR2 is FQNNGV in the germline V gene. CDR3 length: 13 residues. CDR3 region: CASSFGDRQPQHF. The CDR3 DNA sequence: TGTGCCAGCAGCTTCGGGGATCGACAGCCCCAGCATTTT.

The J gene is TRBJ2-3, the V gene TRBV9, with TRBD2 matching over 8 bases. J gave up 2 bases and V 6 bases, and 5 bases lay outside the gene matches. This CDR3 has 14 residues. The germline V gene encodes CDR1 SGDLS and CDR2 YYNGEE. The CDR3 is CASTTSGFTDTQYF. Written as DNA, the CDR3 is TGTGCCAGCACAACTAGCGGTTTCACAGATACGCAGTATTTT.

The V and J genes are TRBV6-5 and TRBJ1-2; D gene unclear. The CDR3 runs 12 residues. Germline CDR1 MNHEY, CDR2 SVGAGI. V was shortened by 6 bases and J by 7 bases, with 12 bases between the two germline ends. The DNA of the CDR3 is TGTGCCAGCAGCCCAAGCGCGGGTGGCTACACCTTC. The encoded protein is CASSPSAGGYTF.

As to this clone: The same CDR3 is also encoded by other DNA sequences in this sample. The J gene is TRBJ2-3, the V gene TRBV5-1; 10 nucleotides match TRBD2. J was trimmed by 0 bases and V by 4 bases; bases with no gene match: 5. Germline V gene data show CDR1 as SGHRS and CDR2 as YFSETQ. The CDR3 extends over 16 amino acids. The CDR3 coding sequence is TGCGCCAGCAGCCTTGGACTAGCGGAGAGCACAGATACGCAGTATTTT. Translated: CASSLGLAESTDTQYF.

To note about this clone: One junction end disagrees with the germline gene, perhaps due to a read error. V is TRBV4-2 and J is TRBJ2-4, with no clear D. CDR1 and CDR2 (germline): LGHNA, YNFKEQ. The CDR3 runs to 16 residues. The CDR3 region is CASSQDLTAYKNSQYF. CDR3 in DNA: TGTGCCAGCAGCCAAGACTTAACGGCCTACAAAAACAGTCAGTACTTC.

The genes are TRBV10-3 and TRBJ2-4, with D tentatively TRBD2 (5 bases). Germline V gene data show CDR1 as ENHRY and CDR2 as SYGVKD. This CDR3 contains 15 residues. Trimming cost V 4 bases and J 4 bases, with 14 bases left between them. The CDR3 DNA follows: TGTGCCATCAGTGTCAACACAACGGGGAAAAACATTCAGTACTTC. The encoded protein is CAISVNTTGKNIQYF.

The J gene is TRBJ1-6, the V gene TRBV5-4; D gene ambiguous. The germline gives CDR1 SGHNT, CDR2 YYREEE (reference sequence). Trimming removed 4 bases from V and 0 bases from J, with 11 bases in between. This CDR3 spans 16 amino acids. CDR3 nucleotide sequence: TGTGCCAGCAGCCAACGAGCTAGCTCCTATAATTCACCCCTCCACTTT. It encodes CASSQRASSYNSPLHF.